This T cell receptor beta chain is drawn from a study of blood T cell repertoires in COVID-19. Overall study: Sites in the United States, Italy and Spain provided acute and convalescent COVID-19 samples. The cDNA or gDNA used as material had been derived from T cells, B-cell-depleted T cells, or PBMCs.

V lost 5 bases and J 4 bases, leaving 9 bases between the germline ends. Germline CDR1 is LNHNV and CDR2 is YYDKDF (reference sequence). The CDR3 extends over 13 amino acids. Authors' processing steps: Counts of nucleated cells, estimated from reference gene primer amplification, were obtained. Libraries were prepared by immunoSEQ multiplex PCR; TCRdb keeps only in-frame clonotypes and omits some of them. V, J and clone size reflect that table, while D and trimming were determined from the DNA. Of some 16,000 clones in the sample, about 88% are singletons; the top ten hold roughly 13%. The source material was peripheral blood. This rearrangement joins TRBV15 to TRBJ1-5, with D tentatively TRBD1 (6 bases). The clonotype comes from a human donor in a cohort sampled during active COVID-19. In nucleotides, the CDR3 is TGTGCCACCAGCTGGACAGCGAATCAGCCCCAGCATTTT. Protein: CATSWTANQPQHF.